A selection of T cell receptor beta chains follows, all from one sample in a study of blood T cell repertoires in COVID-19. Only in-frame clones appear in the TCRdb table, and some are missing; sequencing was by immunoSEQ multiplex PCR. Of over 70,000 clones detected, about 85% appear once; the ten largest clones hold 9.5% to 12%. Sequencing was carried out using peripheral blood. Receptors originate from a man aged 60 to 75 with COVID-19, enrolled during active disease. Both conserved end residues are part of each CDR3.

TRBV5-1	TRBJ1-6	CASSLAVNSPLHF
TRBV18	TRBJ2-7	CASSPNGDSEQYF
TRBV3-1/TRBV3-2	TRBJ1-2	CASSREGAWGYTF
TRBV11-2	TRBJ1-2	CASSSYRSSNYGYTF
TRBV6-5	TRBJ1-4	CASRTGLVEKLFF
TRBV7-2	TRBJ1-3	CASSLAAAGGFSGNTIYF
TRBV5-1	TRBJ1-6	CASSWREVNSPLHF
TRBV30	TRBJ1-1	CAWSVQVTEAFF
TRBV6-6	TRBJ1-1	CASSFQDGTEAFF
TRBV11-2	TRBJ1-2	CASSLYSGRGYTF
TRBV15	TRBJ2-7	CATSRTEASYEQYF
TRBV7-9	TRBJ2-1	CASSPLFAGGLDNEQFF
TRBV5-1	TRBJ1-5	CASSFQGGDQPQHF
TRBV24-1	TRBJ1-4	CATSDPGQNNEKLFF
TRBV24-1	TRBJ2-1	CATSVGGGAGEQFF
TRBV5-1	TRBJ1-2	CASSPARVVDGYTF
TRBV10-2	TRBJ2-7	CASSETYSSYEQYF
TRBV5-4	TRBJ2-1	CASRGGSGENNEQFF
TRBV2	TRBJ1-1	CASRPGTGFGTFF
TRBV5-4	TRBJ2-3	CASRTGLAGRDTQYF
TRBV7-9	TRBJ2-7	CASSSRTEKQYF
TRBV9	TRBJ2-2	CASGGRANTGELFF
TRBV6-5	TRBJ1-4	CASKKGTTNEKLFF
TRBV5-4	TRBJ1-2	CASSGNRGLGYGYTF
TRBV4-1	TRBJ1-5	CASSPGLVTRQPQHF
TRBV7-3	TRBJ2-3	CASSLGLAGGLDTQYF
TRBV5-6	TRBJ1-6	CASSHQVDRNNSPLHF
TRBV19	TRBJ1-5	CASSPGGSHSNQPQHF
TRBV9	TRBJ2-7	CASSVVAGTYDEQYF
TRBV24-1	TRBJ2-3	CATSDPRGLNTDTQYF
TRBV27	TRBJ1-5	CASIYGGLGNQPQHF
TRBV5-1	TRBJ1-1	CASSRGEGVITEAFF
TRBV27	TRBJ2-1	CASSALAGGPLSYNEQFF
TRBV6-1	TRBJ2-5	CASSEQGAGETQYF
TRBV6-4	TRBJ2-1	CASSDLGGKRLNEQFF
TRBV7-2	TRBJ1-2	CASSSRDRGFYGYTF
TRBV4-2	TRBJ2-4	CASSQGTDTSAKNIQYF
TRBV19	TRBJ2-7	CASSIADSSYEQYF
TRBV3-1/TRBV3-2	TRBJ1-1	CASSRGEHTEAFF
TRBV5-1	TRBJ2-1	CASSLDTSGTEYNEQFF